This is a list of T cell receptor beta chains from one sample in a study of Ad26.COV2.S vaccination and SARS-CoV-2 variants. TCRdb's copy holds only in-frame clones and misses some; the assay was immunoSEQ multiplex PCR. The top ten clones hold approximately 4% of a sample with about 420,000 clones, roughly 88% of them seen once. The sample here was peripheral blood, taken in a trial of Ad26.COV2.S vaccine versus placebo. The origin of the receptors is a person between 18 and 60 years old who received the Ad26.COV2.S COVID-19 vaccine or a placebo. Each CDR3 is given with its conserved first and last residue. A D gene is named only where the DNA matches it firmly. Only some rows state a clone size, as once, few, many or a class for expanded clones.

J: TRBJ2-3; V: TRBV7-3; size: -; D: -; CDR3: CASSLRGIGTDTQYF; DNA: TGTGCCAGCAGCTTAAGGGGAATTGGCACAGATACGCAGTATTTT
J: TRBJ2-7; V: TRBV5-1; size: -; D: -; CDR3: CASSLTHSRGYEQYF; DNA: TGCGCCAGCAGCCTTACCCACTCCAGGGGATACGAGCAGTACTTC
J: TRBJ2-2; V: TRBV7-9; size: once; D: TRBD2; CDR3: CASSLVRSGGITNTGELFF; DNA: TGTGCCAGCAGCTTAGTACGGAGCGGGGGGATCACTAACACCGGGGAGCTGTTTTTT
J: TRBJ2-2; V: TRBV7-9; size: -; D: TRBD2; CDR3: CASSTRLAANTGELFF; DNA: TGTGCCAGCAGCACCCGACTAGCGGCGAACACCGGGGAGCTGTTTTTT
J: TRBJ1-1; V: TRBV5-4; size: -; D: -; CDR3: CASSWDRGPTVSTEAFF; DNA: TGTGCCAGCAGCTGGGACCGGGGGCCGACAGTCTCCACTGAAGCTTTCTTT
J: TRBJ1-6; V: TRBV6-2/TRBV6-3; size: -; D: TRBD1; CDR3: CASSSPTGSSYNSPLHF; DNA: TGTGCCAGCAGTTCCCCGACAGGGAGCTCCTATAATTCACCCCTCCACTTT
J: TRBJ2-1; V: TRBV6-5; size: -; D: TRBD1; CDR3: CASSGDRGHDNEQFF; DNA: TGTGCCAGCAGCGGGGACAGGGGGCACGACAATGAGCAGTTCTTC
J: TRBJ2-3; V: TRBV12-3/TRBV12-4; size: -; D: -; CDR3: CASSSTDTQYF; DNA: TGTGCCAGCAGTTCAACAGATACGCAGTATTTT
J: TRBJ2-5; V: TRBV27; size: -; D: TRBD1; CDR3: CASSRQGGETQYF; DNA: TGTGCCAGCAGTCGACAGGGTGGAGAGACCCAGTACTTC
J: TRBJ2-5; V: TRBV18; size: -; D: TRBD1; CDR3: CASSPPTGEQETQYF; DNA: TGTGCCAGCTCACCACCTACAGGGGAGCAAGAGACCCAGTACTTC
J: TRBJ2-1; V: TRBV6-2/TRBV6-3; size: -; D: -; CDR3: CASSYPLAKGNEQFF; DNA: TGTGCCAGCAGTTACCCGCTAGCCAAAGGCAATGAGCAGTTCTTC
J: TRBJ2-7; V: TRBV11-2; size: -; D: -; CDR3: CASTPQGGGATYEQYF; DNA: TGTGCCAGCACCCCCCAGGGAGGGGGGGCAACCTACGAGCAGTACTTC
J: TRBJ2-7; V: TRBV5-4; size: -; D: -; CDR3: CASSSPGTREQYF; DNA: TGTGCCAGCAGCTCGCCGGGGACCCGGGAGCAGTACTTC
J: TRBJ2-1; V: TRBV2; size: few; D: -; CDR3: CASSGHYEQFF; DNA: TGTGCCAGCAGTGGTCACTATGAGCAGTTCTTC
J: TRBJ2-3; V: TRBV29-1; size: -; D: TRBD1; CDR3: CSVVGGPSTDTQYF; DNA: TGCAGCGTTGTAGGGGGCCCCAGCACAGATACGCAGTATTTT
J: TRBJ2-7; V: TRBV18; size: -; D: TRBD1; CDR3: CASSPRTQGAYEQYF; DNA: TGTGCCAGCTCACCACGTACACAGGGGGCATACGAGCAGTACTTC
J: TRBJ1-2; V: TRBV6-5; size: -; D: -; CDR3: CASSSDSTDFYGYTF; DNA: TGTGCCAGCAGTTCGGACTCGACAGATTTCTATGGCTACACCTTC
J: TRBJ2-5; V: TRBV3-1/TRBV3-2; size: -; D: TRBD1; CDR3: CASSQPGQGQETQYF; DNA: TGTGCCAGCAGCCAACCGGGACAGGGGCAAGAGACCCAGTACTTC